Below are 5 T cell receptor beta chains sequenced from a single sample in a study of shared clonotypes between healthy human individuals. Data came from immunoSEQ multiplex PCR; TCRdb stores just in-frame clones and leaves some out. The repertoire holds 1.6 million or so clones, with just under 99% as singletons. Sequenced material: naive CD4+ T cells sorted from blood. Specified subset: CD45RA+ positively selected. These receptors were collected from a man younger than 40 in good health.

The V gene is TRBV2, the J gene TRBJ2-2; TRBD2 is a possible D gene (5 bases). The CDR3 spans 13 residues. Germline V lookup: CDR1 SNHLY, CDR2 FYNNEI. The V and J ends lost 7 bases and 8 bases respectively, with 14 bases between them. The CDR3 is CASTLTGSGELFF. In nucleotides, the CDR3 is TGTGCCAGCACCCTAACGGGATCAGGGGAGCTGTTTTTT.

This chain joins TRBV7-9 and TRBJ1-1; D is perhaps TRBD1 (5 bases). The V gene lost 3 bases and the J gene lost 5 bases, with 13 bases spanning the gap. Germline V lookup: CDR1 SEHNR, CDR2 FQNEAQ (reference sequence). The CDR3 is 14 amino acids. The CDR3 DNA sequence: TGTGCCAGCAGCTTCCCCAGGGTGCGTACTGAAGCTTTCTTT. This sequence encodes CASSFPRVRTEAFF.

DNA of the CDR3: TGTGCCAGCAGCTCGACAGGACTTAGCTCCTACGAGCAGTACTTC. Translation gives CASSSTGLSSYEQYF. This chain links TRBV5-6 with TRBJ2-7; a weak D match, TRBD1 (6 bases). The CDR3 runs 15 residues. Trimming shortened V by 3 bases and J by 0 bases, and 13 bases separated the two germline ends. Germline CDR1 and CDR2: SGHDT and YYEEEE.

The CDR3 region has the DNA TGTGCCAGCAGCTTATTTGGACTAGCGGGAAATGAGCAGTTCTTC. It encodes CASSLFGLAGNEQFF. The V and J genes are TRBV7-2 and TRBJ2-1; 12 positions agree with TRBD2. The CDR3 is 15 amino acids. The germline CDR1 and CDR2 sequences are SGHTA and FQGNSA. V dropped 2 bases and J dropped 7; count of bases not matched to a gene: 3.

The CDR3 spells CASSLRAGGLGYEQYF. The CDR3 coding sequence is TGTGCCAGCAGTTTAAGGGCGGGAGGGCTTGGCTACGAGCAGTACTTC. V usage is TRBV27 and J usage is TRBJ2-7, with TRBD2 matching 9 bases. The CDR3 is made up of 16 amino acids. V was pared by 2 bases and J by 3 bases, with 8 bases of the junction left unmatched. Germline V gene data show CDR1 as MNHEY and CDR2 as SMNVEV (reference sequence).